This TCR beta chain came from a study of blood T cell repertoires in COVID-19. About the research overall: COVID-19 samples collected from the United States, Italy and Spain covered acute and convalescent phases. T cells, B-cell-depleted T cells, or PBMCs provided the cDNA or gDNA that served as material.

This clone was observed once. This CDR3 has 17 residues. Germline assignment: CDR1 KGHDR and CDR2 SFDVKD. Unmatched junction bases numbered 4, after V lost 0 bases and J lost 1 base. In the original processing: Scientists estimated how many nucleated cells there were by amplifying reference gene primers. The repertoire was sequenced with immunoSEQ multiplex PCR; TCRdb's copy has only in-frame clones and lacks some. V and J calls and clone size are copied from that table; D and trimming were computed from the DNA. The data contain tens of thousands of clones, around 88% of them singletons. Input material: peripheral blood. J is TRBJ2-2 and V is TRBV24-1; TRBD1 aligns across 7 bases. The source is a woman aged 80 or older with acute or convalescent COVID-19. CDR3 sequence reads: CATSDLPGQMNTGELFF. The CDR3 nucleotides are TGTGCCACCAGTGATTTGCCGGGACAGATGAACACCGGGGAGCTGTTTTTT.